This T cell receptor (beta chain) derives from a study of cytomegalovirus exposure and HLA in healthy donors. Overall study context: HLA-typed donors contributed some 83 million unique TCRs, which were held in an early data release.

A word on this clone: Its antigen is not known.

Losses at the gene ends were 11 bases for V and 3 bases for J; bases not matched to a gene: 10. Germline V gene lookup returns CDR1 ENHRY and CDR2 SYGVKD. The CDR3 contains 14 residues. Amplification used 60 Vbeta primers and 13 Jbeta primers. Only in-frame clones appear in the TCRdb table, and some are missing; sequencing was by immunoSEQ multiplex PCR. This sample has fewer than 250,000 clones, with 65% to 75% found just once. Study findings and constraints: Most of the TCR beta V segments (in an earlier analysis) were productive either about 87% or about 30% of the time.

This TCR was sampled from a woman aged 25 to 39 in good health and CMV-seronegative. Material: PBMCs. The chain links TRBV10-3 to TRBJ2-1, with 7 bases aligning to TRBD2. CDR3 nucleotides: TGTGCCTCTACAACAAGCGGGGACTACAATGAGCAGTTCTTC. Protein sequence: CASTTSGDYNEQFF.